The 15 T cell receptor beta chains below were found in one sample sequenced in a study of Ad26.COV2.S vaccination and SARS-CoV-2 variants. Sample treatment: some 19 received Ad26.COV2.S at low or high dose, single or two shots; several received placebo; per-sample allocation not given. The investigators took samples on day 63 after the first vaccine or placebo injection. Sequencing used immunoSEQ multiplex PCR; TCRdb keeps in-frame clones, though not all of them. The sample includes more than 300,000 clones, about 86% of them seen just once. This material consisted of peripheral blood, taken in a trial of Ad26.COV2.S vaccine versus placebo. These receptors came from a person aged 18-65 years who received the Ad26.COV2.S COVID-19 vaccine or a placebo.

The rearrangement links TRBV10-3 to TRBJ2-7; the D gene is possibly TRBD1 (5 bases). Germline V gene data show CDR1 as ENHRY and CDR2 as SYGVKD. There are 13 residues in the CDR3. V lost 4 bases, J lost 1 base, and 8 bases lay in between. CDR3 DNA: TGTGCCATCAGTGGGACACCTTCCTACGAGCAGTACTTC. Translating it yields CAISGTPSYEQYF.

This rearrangement joins TRBV29-1 to TRBJ2-3; D not certain. The CDR3 sequence is 16 residues long. The germline V and J ends were trimmed by 3 bases and 0 bases, with 16 bases remaining between them. Germline lookup yields CDR1 SQVTM and CDR2 ANQGSEA. The CDR3 DNA is TGCAGCGTTGAGGGGTCCCGTACGATTAGCACAGATACGCAGTATTTT. Translation gives CSVEGSRTISTDTQYF.

The chain carries TRBV30 and TRBJ1-5; 7 bases are a match to TRBD1. The germline V gene encodes CDR1 GTSNPN and CDR2 SVGIG (reference sequence). The CDR3 has 18 residues. Trimming at V came to 1 base and at J to 1 base, leaving 13 bases not matched to a gene. The CDR3 region has the DNA TGTGCCTGGAGTGCATACACGACAGGGCCAAGGAGCAATCAGCCCCAGCATTTT. Translating it yields CAWSAYTTGPRSNQPQHF.

The chain has TRBV9 and TRBJ1-6; D unresolved. The CDR3 sequence is 13 residues long. V was pared by 0 bases and J by 8 bases, with 6 bases between. Germline CDR1 SGDLS, CDR2 YYNGEE. DNA for the CDR3: TGTGCCAGCAGCGTAGAAGTTGATTCACCCCTCCACTTT. Translated, it gives CASSVEVDSPLHF.

A single count supports this clone. The chain has TRBV19 and TRBJ2-2; no clear D gene. Trimming shortened V by 3 bases and J by 3 bases, and 8 bases separated the two germline ends. Germline CDR1 reads LNHDA; CDR2 reads SQIVND (reference sequence). This CDR3 is built from 14 residues. The CDR3 sequence: CASSIGRDTGELFF. In nucleotides, the CDR3 is TGTGCCAGTAGTATTGGACGTGACACCGGGGAGCTGTTTTTT.

This clone appeared once. The chain employs TRBV5-6 and TRBJ1-1; D is unresolved. CDR3 length equals 13 residues. Germline values: CDR1 SGHDT, CDR2 YYEEEE. The V and J ends lost 5 bases and 1 base respectively, with 9 bases between them. The chain's CDR3 is CASRKTGNTEAFF. The CDR3 nucleotides are TGTGCCAGCAGAAAGACGGGGAACACTGAAGCTTTCTTT. Based on the CDR3 plus reference TRBV5-6 and TRBJ1-1, the full variable domain is DAGVTQSPTHLIKTRGQQVTLRCSPKSGHDTVSWYQQALGQGPQFIFQYYEEEERQRGNFPDRFSGHQFPNYSSELNVNALLLGDSALYLCASRKTGNTEAFFGQGTRLTVV.

The count of this clone is one. The chain links TRBV6-4 to TRBJ1-2; the D is unclear. The CDR3 contains 13 residues. V was cut by 9 bases and J by 1 base, with 12 bases left in between. Germline V lookup: CDR1 MRHNA, CDR2 SNTAGT. CDR3 residues: CASSPGLNYGYTF. In DNA form, the CDR3 reads TGTGCCAGTTCCCCGGGCCTTAACTATGGCTACACCTTC.

The CDR3 coding sequence is TGCGCCAGCAGTAGGAATACCGCGAGCTCCTACGAGCAGTACTTC. This encodes CASSRNTASSYEQYF. The chain carries TRBV4-1 and TRBJ2-7, with no clear D. CDR3 size: 15 residues. V lost 6 bases, J lost 0 bases, and 15 bases lay in between. CDR1 and CDR2 from the germline V gene are MGHRA and YSYEKL.

The CDR3 loop reads CANSMGSTDYEQYF. The CDR3 bases are TGTGCCAACAGTATGGGGAGTACAGATTACGAGCAGTACTTC. The chain combines TRBV7-2 with TRBJ2-7; a weak D match, TRBD2 (5 bases). CDR1 is SGHTA, CDR2 FQGNSA, per germline. The CDR3 consists of 14 residues. V was cut by 10 bases and J by 4 bases, with 20 bases left in between.

V usage is TRBV3-1 (or the pseudogene TRBV3-2) and J usage is TRBJ2-5; D is uncertain. V was trimmed by 9 bases and J by 2 bases, leaving 4 bases between them. The CDR3 is 10 residues long. Germline V gene data show CDR1 as LGHDT and CDR2 as YNNKEL (reference sequence). CDR3 sequence reads: CARRQETQYF. In nucleotides, the CDR3 is TGTGCCAGACGTCAAGAGACCCAGTACTTC.

A single count supports this clone. The V call is TRBV4-1, the J call TRBJ1-4; 7 bases are a match to TRBD1. The V gene's germline CDR1 is MGHRA and CDR2 YSYEKL. The CDR3 consists of 15 residues. With 1 base clipped from V and 4 bases from J, the junction kept 3 bases outside the gene matches. CDR3 DNA: TGCGCCAGCAGCCAAGGCGGACAGGTTAATGAAAAACTGTTTTTT. This gives the protein CASSQGGQVNEKLFF.

The J gene is TRBJ1-3, the V gene TRBV7-2; D gene ambiguous. The germline V gene encodes CDR1 SGHTA and CDR2 FQGNSA. The V end was cut by 3 bases, the J end by 0 bases, with 12 bases between. The CDR3 loop spans 16 amino acids. The CDR3 bases are TGTGCCAGCAGCTTTACGTTACCAAGCTCTGGAAACACCATATATTTT. The encoded protein is CASSFTLPSSGNTIYF.

The gene calls are TRBV7-2 and TRBJ2-2, with D perhaps matching TRBD2 (6 bases). The V gene's germline CDR1 is SGHTA and CDR2 FQGNSA. V lost 1 base and J 6 bases, leaving 15 bases between the germline ends. The length of the CDR3 is 16 residues. The DNA of the CDR3 is TGTGCCAGCAGCTTAGGCGGAGGGCGGGCCTCCGGGGAGCTGTTTTTT. Amino acid sequence: CASSLGGGRASGELFF.

This chain connects TRBV5-1 to TRBJ2-3; 8 nucleotides match TRBD2. This CDR3 comprises 16 residues. V trimming: 5 bases; J trimming: 1 base; junction bases outside the gene matches: 9. Germline V gene lookup returns CDR1 SGHRS and CDR2 YFSETQ. The CDR3 sequence: CASSLTSGGGTDTQYF. The CDR3 region has the DNA TGCGCCAGCAGTCTAACGAGCGGGGGCGGCACAGATACGCAGTATTTT.

The V call is TRBV25-1, the J call TRBJ2-3; D is ambiguous. Per the germline V gene, CDR1 is MGHDK and CDR2 is SYGVNS. The CDR3 is made up of 12 amino acids. Trimming left V 8 bases short and J 0 bases short, with 6 bases between. The CDR3 spells CASGPSTDTQYF. CDR3 nucleotides: TGTGCCAGCGGGCCTAGCACAGATACGCAGTATTTT.